Each of the 25 T cell receptor beta chains below was sequenced from the same sample in a study of blood T cell repertoires in COVID-19. TCRdb's table, derived via immunoSEQ multiplex PCR, lists solely in-frame clones and lacks some. The repertoire holds 250,000 to 350,000 clones, approximately 90% seen once, with approximately 13% in the top ten. The specimen sequenced was peripheral blood. Source of these receptors: an older woman with acute or convalescent COVID-19.

The chain employs TRBV27 and TRBJ1-1; TRBD1 matches 7 bases. Germline CDR1 reads MNHEY; CDR2 reads SMNVEV (reference sequence). Trimming cost V 5 bases and J 4 bases; bases outside gene matches: 4. The CDR3 is 13 residues long. CDR3 loop: CASSTRQGTEAFF. The CDR3 coding sequence is TGTGCCAGCAGTACCCGACAGGGCACTGAAGCTTTCTTT.

The V call is TRBV5-4, the J call TRBJ2-7; TRBD1 aligns across 7 bases. The CDR3 spans 13 residues. Germline values: CDR1 SGHNT, CDR2 YYREEE (reference sequence). Trimming cost V 4 bases and J 5 bases; bases outside gene matches: 6. CDR3 bases: TGTGCCAGCAGCCGACAGGGAATGGACGAGCAGTACTTC. It is translated as CASSRQGMDEQYF.

The chain joins TRBV7-8 to TRBJ2-2; D perhaps matches TRBD1 (6 bases). The CDR3 totals 16 residues. V was cut by 0 bases and J by 6 bases, with 14 bases left in between. Per the germline V gene, CDR1 is SGHVS and CDR2 is FQNEAQ. The CDR3 sequence: CASSLAKRGMAGELFF. For the CDR3, the DNA is TGTGCCAGCAGCTTAGCGAAGAGGGGGATGGCCGGGGAGCTGTTTTTT.

The V gene is TRBV30, the J gene TRBJ2-1, with a tentative D call TRBD2 (5 bases). From germline, CDR1 is GTSNPN and CDR2 SVGIG (reference sequence). V was shortened by 1 base and J by 5 bases, with 12 bases between the two germline ends. This CDR3 region has 14 residues. The CDR3 region has the DNA TGTGCCTGGAGTGGTGGGAGCATCAACAATGAGCAGTTCTTC. Translated: CAWSGGSINNEQFF.

The chain couples TRBV11-2 to TRBJ2-2, with a possible D match to TRBD1 (5 bases). This CDR3 has 15 amino acids. In germline, CDR1 is SGHAT, CDR2 FQNNGV. V shed 2 bases and J shed 5 bases, with 12 bases lying between them. The CDR3 is CASSLIKGPTGELFF. For the CDR3, the DNA is TGTGCCAGCAGCTTAATAAAGGGGCCGACCGGGGAGCTGTTTTTT. The full variable domain, in which reference TRBV11-2 and TRBJ2-2 provide the parts outside the CDR3, is EAGVAQSPRYKIIEKRQSVAFWCNPISGHATLYWYQQILGQGPKLLIQFQNNGVVDDSQLPKDRFSAERLKGVDSTLKIQPAKLEDSAVYLCASSLIKGPTGELFFGEGSRLTVL.

The chain couples TRBV29-1 to TRBJ2-5; 7 nucleotides match TRBD2. The CDR3 spans 12 residues. The V and J ends lost 4 bases and 3 bases, in that order; junction bases with no gene match: 2. Germline lookup yields CDR1 SQVTM and CDR2 ANQGSEA. The CDR3 bases are TGCAGCGTTGCCCTAGCGGAAGAGACCCAGTACTTC. It specifies CSVALAEETQYF.

The V gene is TRBV29-1, the J gene TRBJ2-4; possibly TRBD2 for D (5 bases). The CDR3 loop spans 14 amino acids. Trimming shortened V by 5 bases and J by 1 base, and 12 bases separated the two germline ends. Per germline, CDR1 SQVTM and CDR2 ANQGSEA. In DNA form, the CDR3 reads TGCAGCGTTTGCAACGGGAACGCCAAAAACATTCAGTACTTC. This encodes CSVCNGNAKNIQYF.

The chain carries TRBV6-2 or TRBV6-3 and TRBJ2-7; the match to TRBD1 covers 7 bases. V lost 0 bases, J lost 5 bases, and 1 base stayed unmatched. CDR3 length: 13 amino acids. Germline V lookup: CDR1 MNHEY, CDR2 SVGEGT. The CDR3 sequence: CASSYSTGNEQYF. The CDR3 DNA reads as TGTGCCAGCAGTTACTCGACAGGGAACGAGCAGTACTTC.

The chain carries TRBV7-9 and TRBJ1-5, with 8 nucleotides matching TRBD1. Germline V gene sequence: CDR1 SEHNR, CDR2 FQNEAQ (reference sequence). CDR3 length: 14 amino acids. J gave up 4 bases and V 6 bases, and 5 bases lay outside the gene matches. The CDR3 sequence: CASRPGGPNQPQHF. In nucleotides, the CDR3 is TGTGCCAGCAGGCCAGGGGGCCCTAATCAGCCCCAGCATTTT.

The chain recombines TRBV4-3 with TRBJ1-3, with 8 bases aligning to TRBD1. Germline V CDR1 and CDR2: LGHNA, YSLEER. There are 16 residues in the CDR3. The ends lost 0 bases at V and 7 bases at J; junction bases unmatched: 8. Here the CDR3 reads CASSQEVTGAWNTIYF. For the CDR3, the DNA is TGCGCCAGCAGCCAAGAGGTGACAGGGGCATGGAACACCATATATTTT.

The V call is TRBV3-1 (or the pseudogene TRBV3-2), the J call TRBJ1-4; 8 nucleotides match TRBD1. V was pared by 3 bases and J by 12 bases, with 12 bases of the junction left unmatched. Germline-derived CDR1 and CDR2 are LGHDT and YNNKEL (reference sequence). This CDR3 spans 15 amino acids. The CDR3 here is CASSQAGQGVRELFF. CDR3 coding DNA: TGTGCCAGCAGCCAGGCTGGACAGGGAGTACGGGAACTGTTTTTT.

This sequence joins TRBV9 and TRBJ1-5; 8 bases are shared with TRBD1. Germline trimming cut 4 bases from V and 5 bases from J; bases unmatched to any gene: 2. Germline CDR1 and CDR2: SGDLS and YYNGEE. This CDR3 has 13 amino acids. CDR3: CASSPTGDQPQHF. The CDR3 DNA reads as TGTGCCAGCAGCCCGACAGGGGATCAGCCCCAGCATTTT.

The chain couples TRBV5-8 to TRBJ1-6; D is possibly TRBD1 (5 bases). Germline values: CDR1 SGHTS, CDR2 YDEGEE. CDR3 size: 14 residues. V lost 1 base and J 9 bases, leaving 11 bases between the germline ends. In nucleotides, the CDR3 is TGTGCCAGCAGCTTGTCACGGGGGATTTCACCCCTCCACTTT. Translating gives CASSLSRGISPLHF.

The chain carries TRBV25-1 and TRBJ1-1; D is unresolved. CDR3 size: 13 residues. Germline CDR1 reads MGHDK; CDR2 reads SYGVNS. The V end lost 9 bases, the J end lost 0 bases, and 11 bases lay between the germline ends. The CDR3 sequence is CASRLKMNTEAFF. The CDR3 DNA sequence: TGTGCCAGTAGATTGAAAATGAACACTGAAGCTTTCTTT.

This chain connects TRBV10-1 to TRBJ2-1; maybe TRBD2 (6 bases). The V and J ends lost 3 bases and 8 bases respectively, with 20 bases between them. This CDR3 is built from 16 residues. Germline V gene data show CDR1 as WNHNN and CDR2 as SYGVQD (reference sequence). CDR3: CASSDFGGVSFDEQFF. For the CDR3, the DNA is TGCGCCAGCAGTGATTTCGGCGGGGTTAGTTTCGATGAGCAGTTCTTC.

The V call is TRBV28, the J call TRBJ2-2; 10 nucleotides agree with TRBD1. This CDR3 comprises 16 residues. Germline V lookup: CDR1 MDHEN, CDR2 SYDVKM. With V trimmed by 6 bases and J by 3 bases, 7 bases remained unmatched. The CDR3 sequence: CASRETGTGDTGELFF. CDR3 DNA sequence: TGTGCCAGCAGAGAGACCGGGACAGGGGACACCGGGGAGCTGTTTTTT.

The chain recombines TRBV7-2 with TRBJ2-1; TRBD2 matches at 7 bases. Per germline, CDR1 SGHTA and CDR2 FQGNSA. Trimming removed 3 bases from V and 8 bases from J; junction bases left unmatched: 4. CDR3 length: 13 residues. CDR3 nucleotide sequence: TGTGCCAGCAGCTTCAGCGGGAACTATGAGCAGTTCTTC. This encodes CASSFSGNYEQFF.

The chain uses TRBV9 and TRBJ2-5, with D tentatively TRBD2 (6 bases). The CDR3 runs 14 residues. The V end was cut by 0 bases, the J end by 5 bases, with 11 bases between. Germline lookup yields CDR1 SGDLS and CDR2 YYNGEE. The CDR3 DNA reads as TGTGCCAGCAGCGTAGGGGGCAGCGGGGAGACCCAGTACTTC. The encoded protein is CASSVGGSGETQYF.

The rearrangement uses TRBV28 and TRBJ1-4, with D perhaps TRBD1 (6 bases). The CDR3 loop spans 16 amino acids. Trimming pared 5 bases from V and 4 bases from J, leaving 17 bases between. CDR1 MDHEN and CDR2 SYDVKM come from the germline V gene. DNA of the CDR3: TGTGCCAGCAGTCGTAGAAATCCGGGACATAATGAAAAACTGTTTTTT. Its protein is CASSRRNPGHNEKLFF.

The V call is TRBV29-1, the J call TRBJ2-7; D is perhaps TRBD1 (5 bases). Trimming stripped 1 base from V and 2 bases from J, with 9 bases between. Germline V lookup: CDR1 SQVTM, CDR2 ANQGSEA. The CDR3 runs to 13 residues. CDR3 sequence reads: CSVEGSGPYEQYF. CDR3 sequence (DNA): TGCAGCGTTGAAGGATCAGGGCCCTACGAGCAGTACTTC.

The chain combines TRBV19 with TRBJ1-4, with a weak D call TRBD1 (5 bases). V lost 6 bases, J lost 3 bases, and 14 bases lay in between. Germline CDR1 is LNHDA and CDR2 is SQIVND (reference sequence). This CDR3 spans 15 amino acids. CDR3 nucleotides: TGTGCCAGTAGCCGCGGCGGGGGGGCTAATGAAAAACTGTTTTTT. It yields the protein CASSRGGGANEKLFF.

The V and J genes are TRBV7-2 and TRBJ1-2; TRBD1 aligns across 7 bases. V dropped 3 bases and J dropped 5; count of bases not matched to a gene: 6. CDR3 length equals 14 residues. Germline V gene lookup returns CDR1 SGHTA and CDR2 FQGNSA. In nucleotides, the CDR3 is TGTGCCAGCAGCTTTGCGGGGACAGTATATGGCTACACCTTC. Amino acid sequence: CASSFAGTVYGYTF.

This clone is a singleton in its sample. The chain uses TRBV3-1 (or the pseudogene TRBV3-2) and TRBJ1-6; 10 bases align to TRBD1. CDR1 and CDR2 (germline): LGHDT, YNNKEL (reference sequence). Trimming at V came to 1 base and at J to 9 bases, leaving 6 bases not matched to a gene. The CDR3 has 16 amino acids. The CDR3 DNA reads as TGTGCCAGCAGCCAAGTAGTCGGGACAGGGGCTTCACCCCTCCACTTT. Its protein product is CASSQVVGTGASPLHF.

This sequence joins TRBV4-2 and TRBJ2-1, with 9 bases identical to TRBD2. The CDR3 is 14 residues long. The junction had 5 bases not matched to a gene; V was cut back by 1 base and J by 10 bases. Germline V gives CDR1 LGHNA, CDR2 YNFKEQ. The CDR3 DNA reads TGTGCCAGCAGCCAAGGGGGACTAGCACGGGAGCAGTTCTTC. This encodes CASSQGGLAREQFF.

The chain links TRBV6-2 or TRBV6-3 to TRBJ1-5; D is undetermined. From germline, CDR1 is MNHEY and CDR2 SVGEGT. Trimming shortened V by 2 bases and J by 4 bases, and 12 bases separated the two germline ends. The CDR3 is 15 amino acids. The CDR3 protein is CASSYLLGRNQPQHF. DNA of the CDR3: TGTGCCAGCAGTTACCTCCTAGGAAGGAATCAGCCCCAGCATTTT.